The present T cell receptor beta chain was sequenced within a study of Ad26.COV2.S vaccination and SARS-CoV-2 variants. Study overall: Trial arm assignment for the donor was COV1001 Ad26.COV2.S. Intramuscular Ad26.COV2.S doses were given once or twice, 56 days apart.

General study results and limits: Participants in the vaccine arm had higher spike-specific TCR breadth; placebo recipients had lower.

With respect to this clone: The antigen is undetermined.

Only in-frame clones appear in the TCRdb table, and some are missing; sequencing was by immunoSEQ multiplex PCR. The data show under 400,000 clones, more than 75% seen once. Trimming removed 5 bases from V and 4 bases from J, with 8 bases in between. The CDR3 contains 13 residues. Germline loops: CDR1 SGHDN, CDR2 FVKESK. Treatment noted: 19 received Ad26.COV2.S at low or high dose, single or two shots; 5 received placebo; per-sample allocation not given. Following the first vaccine or placebo injection, samples were taken on day 63. This receptor was taken from a person aged 18-65 years who received the Ad26.COV2.S COVID-19 vaccine or a placebo. The source was peripheral blood, collected in a trial of Ad26.COV2.S vaccine versus placebo. This sequence joins TRBV14 and TRBJ2-2; D call uncertain. The CDR3 protein is CASSSLSTGELFF. The CDR3 DNA reads TGTGCCAGCAGCAGTTTATCCACCGGGGAGCTGTTTTTT.